This entry features one TCR beta chain sequence. The sample originates from a study of T cell repertoires in cytomegalovirus infection. V lost 3 bases and J lost 4, with 13 bases in between. The V gene's germline CDR1 is DFQATT and CDR2 SNEGSKA (reference sequence). The CDR3 sequence is 14 residues long. TCRdb called the reads again in MiXCR, with one record for every CDR3 protein. The sample holds 350,000 to 550,000 distinct CDR3 sequences; 30% to 40% are singletons and the top ten take roughly 13%. Sequencing input: PBMCs. The clonotype comes from a human donor in good health (CMV status not recorded). Some clones in this sample may be carry-over from other donors' samples. V and J are TRBV20-1 and TRBJ2-1; D may match TRBD1 or TRBD2 (6 bases each). Written as DNA, the CDR3 is TGCAGTGCTAGGAGGGGGGACCTTTACAATGAGCAGTTCTTC. Amino acids: CSARRGDLYNEQFF.